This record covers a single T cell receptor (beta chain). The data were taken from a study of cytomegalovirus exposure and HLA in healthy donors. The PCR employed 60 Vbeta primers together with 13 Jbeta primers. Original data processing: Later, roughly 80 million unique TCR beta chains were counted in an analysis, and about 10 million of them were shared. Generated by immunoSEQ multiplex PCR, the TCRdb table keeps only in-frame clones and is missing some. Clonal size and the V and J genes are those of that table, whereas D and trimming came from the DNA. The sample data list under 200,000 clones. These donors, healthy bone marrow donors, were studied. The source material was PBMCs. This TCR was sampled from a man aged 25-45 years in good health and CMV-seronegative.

The CDR3 bases are TGTGCCAGCAGTGGCAGTAAAGGAGGGCATGTGGATACGCAGTATTTT. This translates into CASSGSKGGHVDTQYF. The rearrangement links TRBV6-4 to TRBJ2-3; possible D gene TRBD2, 6 bases. The CDR3 consists of 16 residues. Trimming took off 4 bases at V and 6 bases at J, with 20 bases between the two ends. The germline V gene encodes CDR1 MRHNA and CDR2 SNTAGT.